The T cell receptor (beta chain) described here comes from a study of blood T cell repertoires in COVID-19. Overall study: Spain, Italy and the United States supplied samples that represented acute and convalescent COVID-19. Sample material is recorded as cDNA or gDNA derived from T cells, B-cell-depleted T cells, or PBMCs.

Germline loops: CDR1 SGHNT, CDR2 YYREEE (reference sequence). With V trimmed by 0 bases and J by 5 bases, 5 bases remained unmatched. The CDR3 contains 15 residues. Libraries were prepared by immunoSEQ multiplex PCR; TCRdb keeps only in-frame clonotypes and omits some of them. The table lists roughly 80,000 clones, around 74% of them singletons, with around 9.4% in the top ten. This clone has more than one count but fewer than ten. This sequence originates from a human donor in a cohort sampled during active COVID-19. The J gene is TRBJ2-1, the V gene TRBV5-4, with 7 bases fitting TRBD2. Sequencing was done on a sample of peripheral blood. Written as DNA, the CDR3 is TGTGCCAGCAGCTTGGCACTAGCGTCAAACAATGAGCAGTTCTTC. Its translation: CASSLALASNNEQFF.